This T cell receptor (beta chain) was identified during a study of cytomegalovirus exposure and HLA in healthy donors. Germline values: CDR1 GTSNPN, CDR2 SVGIG (reference sequence). This CDR3 is built from 15 residues. Between the trimmed V and J ends, which lost 0 bases and 3 bases, there was a span of 11 bases. Broader study findings: Links to common viral pathogens appeared, in a later analysis, for several of the most significant clusters. Trimming of TCR beta V- and J-genes showed a link, identified in a later analysis, to a missense DCLRE1C variant. Per a prior analysis, the majority of TCR beta V segments were productive roughly 90% or roughly 30% of the time.

The study ran its PCR with 60 Vbeta and 13 Jbeta primers. Method: immunoSEQ multiplex PCR; TCRdb's copy keeps in-frame clones and lacks some. The table records 120,000 or so clones, approximately 79% of them present only once. Worth noting for this clone: Its antigen remains unknown.

This chain links TRBV30 with TRBJ2-2; TRBD2 might be the D (7 bases). Material for sequencing was PBMCs. This clonotype originated in a man between 25 and 39 years old in good health and CMV-seronegative. The CDR3 DNA follows: TGTGCCTGGAGTGTACGGGGGGCCGACACCGGGGAGCTGTTTTTT. Residues: CAWSVRGADTGELFF.